This T cell receptor (beta chain) was recovered during a study of cytomegalovirus exposure and HLA in healthy donors (dated by TCRdb to 2015 to 2018). With regard to the full study: In an earlier analysis of approximately 500 of the donors, around 300 Gb of sequence data and 117 million unique TCR beta sequences from about 180 million T cells were reported. An early release that covered several hundred HLA-typed donors contained approximately 300 gigabases of sequencing data and tens of millions of unique TCR sequences. The genetic ancestry cluster associated with self-reported Caucasian donors included 65% to 90% of the roughly 380 genotyped donors. The study was designed to test whether signatures of past pathogen exposure could be identified by cataloging public T cell receptors. Using immunosequencing, the study profiled T cell repertoires from 500 to 800 subjects and related those repertoires to cytomegalovirus serostatus. In addition to the first cohort of approximately 670 subjects, a separate validation cohort of 100 to 150 different subjects was used. High-throughput TCR immunosequencing, statistical association of individual TCRs with disease status, and machine learning were combined to predict cytomegalovirus infection status. In a later analysis, previously published TCR beta repertoires from 550 to 750 donors were re-analyzed and high-resolution HLA genotyping was added so that TCR occurrence patterns could be studied. In the later analysis, no new phenotypic data were used to find candidate immune exposures; instead, reliance was placed on TCR beta sequences and their occurrence across donors. In an earlier analysis of over 550 of the donors, high-throughput TCR beta sequencing was used to judge whether each TCR beta V gene segment behaved as functional or pseudogenic. Donor age, sex, ethnicity and CMV serostatus were compiled alongside the repertoire data. Genome-wide SNP genotypes for about 65% of the 666 donors were used in a later genetic analysis, which treated that subset as a discovery cohort. Every repertoire in the discovery cohort had been generated on one and the same sequencing platform. HLA typing included class I and class II loci at four-digit resolution. Typing coverage differed by locus: A, B, C, DRB1 and DQB1 were typed in about 620-640 donors, DQA1 in about 510, DPA1 in around 600, and DPB1 in 450 to 480. Because of strong linkage in the cohort, roughly five DR-DQ haplotypes were treated as single units for association and clustering. Across around 400 genotyped donors of the cohort, an average of 235,054 unique TCR beta nucleotide sequences per donor were sequenced, and around 20% of those sequences were non-productive.

The cohort comprised 670 or so healthy bone marrow donors. Cohort members were all nominally healthy when sampled, although unrecorded immune exposures were likely present. The donor tested CMV seronegative, placing the donor among the 350 or so seronegative members of the cohort. Every donor gave a peripheral blood sample, and the peripheral blood mononuclear cells from that sample were used for TCR beta sequencing. The Qiagen DNeasy Blood Extraction Kit was used to extract genomic DNA from the blood cell samples. General findings and caveats noted by the study authors: According to a later genetic analysis, donors in an Asian-associated ancestry cluster had fewer N-insertions in productive TCRs than the approximately 670-donor mean. A total of about 150 TCR beta chains were listed by the study as associated with cytomegalovirus. A later analysis reported that several top co-occurrence clusters appeared linked to parvovirus B19, influenza, CMV and Epstein-Barr virus. Correlated functional status among segregating V segments might reflect linkage disequilibrium, but an unknown experimental factor could not be ruled out. Most CMV-associated TCR beta chains appeared to be HLA-restricted in a later analysis, and the HLA associations seemed to be driven largely by CMV exposure. A later analysis found that HLA-associated TCR beta chains were more clonally expanded and had lower generation probabilities than equally common non-associated chains. A further reported finding was that TCR beta sequences accurately predicted the HLA-A and HLA-B alleles for most subjects in the first cohort. When HLA alleles, especially DR and DQ, strongly co-occurred, TCR associations were difficult to assign to individual alleles. A later analysis found that TCR association rates varied across HLA loci, with DRB1 alleles showing the most associated TCRs and HLA-C alleles the fewest. Some IMGT-functional V segments, including TRBV6-2 and TRBV6-3, could not be told apart with the 87-base-pair reads, so those segments were excluded. Roughly 17 rarely observed V segments, including chromosome 9 orphons, were excluded from the earlier analysis of 550 to 700 of the donors because counts were too low. It was suggested by the authors that the approach could potentially be generalized to other disease states and immunological phenotypes. For the cohort, immune exposure information was limited to CMV serostatus. In both the original and validation cohorts, the classifier was reported to diagnose cytomegalovirus status with high specificity and sensitivity. Most TCR sequences were observed very rarely across donors, whereas some public TCRs were present in many individuals. Because HLA typing was unavailable for some donors at each locus, only the typed subset was used in association tests. At a false discovery rate of 0.05, a later analysis linked 16,951 TCR beta sequences to specific HLA alleles. This cohort had only TCR beta chains sequenced, and the lack of alpha or paired-chain data limited which features could be detected. The presence/absence analyses assumed that sequencing depth was roughly uniform across donors, and that assumption may not be true. An earlier analysis of some 560 of the donors showed that most TCR beta V segments appeared in productive rearrangements either about 87% or about 30% of the time, which broadly matched IMGT annotations. In a later genetic analysis, a missense DCLRE1C variant was associated with V-gene and J-gene trimming of TCR beta chains, and the association was replicated in an independent cohort. The sequencing pipeline was judged likely to have produced a cluster of highly shared sequence variants as a technical artifact. In vitro tests confirmed that a few of the cytomegalovirus-associated TCR beta chains recognize cytomegalovirus antigens.

Worth noting for this clone: Its cognate antigen has yet to be identified. Per-nucleotide qualities are absent, and no much larger clonotype sits a single base away.

Inclusive of the bounding cysteine and phenylalanine, the CDR3 is 13 residues long. The retained sequence is limited to the CDR3, 39 bases, with the frame set at the first base. V gives up 8 bases and J gives up 3 bases, and the segment between their germline ends measures 13 bases. CDR1 and CDR2 were assigned from the germline V gene (reference sequence) as GTSNPN and SVGIG. Library preparation was by the immunoSEQ multiplex PCR assay. For the multiplex PCR, a mixture combining 60 forward primers for TCR Vbeta segments and 13 reverse primers for TCR Jbeta segments was used. Amplification of the CDR3 region of rearranged TCR beta genes was performed with a multiplex PCR assay on genomic DNA. The amplified TCR beta libraries were sequenced on the Illumina HiSeq System as 87-base-pair reads. Processing in the source paper ran as follows. A later analysis counted about 76 million unique TCR beta chains across the roughly 700 repertoires, and 9 million to 14 million of these chains were shared by at least two donors. A nearest-neighbor algorithm error-corrected the raw reads and collapsed the reads into unique sequences, merging closely related sequences to remove PCR and sequencing errors. Alignment of CDR3 sequences to IMGT reference sequences was used to assign V, D and J gene segments. For a sequence to be retained, at least a six-nucleotide match to both a V gene segment and a J gene segment was required. A rearrangement counted as productive if the CDR3 had no stop codons and remained in frame with V and J, and every other rearrangement counted as non-productive. CDR3 was defined by IMGT convention, running from the second conserved V-encoded cysteine to the conserved J-encoded phenylalanine. Sequences without an unambiguous match to a single V gene segment were excluded from the earlier analysis of about 600 of the donors. In an earlier analysis of some 590 of the donors, a V segment was called functional when productive rearrangements were above 56.7%, and segregating when the standard deviation between donors exceeded 5%. A statistical classification framework was built to diagnose cytomegalovirus status from the catalog of TCR beta chain sequences. A later analysis assigned V and J genes by comparing TCR nucleotide sequences with IMGT/GENE-DB human TR gene sequences. Using the TCRdist pipeline, a later analysis assigned CDR3 sequences along with most-parsimonious VDJ recombination scenarios. In a later analysis, each TCR beta chain was defined by its CDR3 amino acid sequence together with its V-gene family, and reads without a unique V-gene family were excluded. In a later analysis, approximately 640 highly shared, low-generation-probability nucleotide sequences were removed to address suspected cross-contamination and a sequencing artifact. A later analysis calculated a clonal expansion index for each public chain from normalized within-repertoire ranks of inferred template counts. In a later analysis, generation probabilities were computed using a VDJ recombination model fitted to out-of-frame rearrangements, and the results were checked against IGoR. In a later analysis, hypergeometric tests were used to score TCR-TCR, TCR-HLA and TCR-CMV co-occurrence, with a repertoire-size bias correction applied to TCR pairs. To estimate false discovery rates, a later analysis permuted the HLA or CMV assignments 20 times. A later analysis grouped co-occurring TCRs with DBSCAN, adding TCRdist sequence similarity when clustering within HLA-allele-positive subsets. Co-occurrence clustering excluded repertoires with fewer than 30,000 or more than 120,000 public chains, plus five with anomalous nucleotide sharing. TCRdb re-hosts the immuneACCESS table, in-frame sequences only. Its copies lack some clones; in the studies checked, an unresolved V gene accounts for under half of them, and the cause for the rest is not known. D and trimming come from the DNA, and the V and J calls and clone size come from that table. Recorded for this sample are 90,000 to 140,000 clones; roughly 70% of them occurred a single time. In total, the top ten clones hold roughly 1.3% of the sample.

In this chain, TRBV30 is recombined with TRBJ2-2; TRBD2 is a weak D gene call, 6 bases matching. The TCR comes from a man in his forties or fifties in good health and CMV-seronegative. Sequencing input: PBMCs. The sequenced DNA: TGTGCCGGATCCCCGGGGGACACCGGGGAGCTGTTTTTT. This codes for CAGSPGDTGELFF.